The 28 T cell receptor beta chains below all came from one sample that was sequenced in a study of blood T cell repertoires in COVID-19. The assay was immunoSEQ multiplex PCR, and TCRdb's table has in-frame clones only and misses some. The repertoire holds hundreds of thousands of clones, with approximately 88% as singletons. Sequenced: PBMCs or T cells enriched from blood (not recorded which). These receptors were collected from a woman aged 40 to 49 with acute COVID-19.

The chain joins TRBV7-8 to TRBJ2-1, with D possibly matching TRBD1 (6 bases). V was pared by 5 bases and J by 3 bases, with 17 bases between. The CDR3 consists of 16 residues. The germline V gene encodes CDR1 SGHVS and CDR2 FQNEAQ. The CDR3 sequence is CASSQRGQGNYNEQFF. The DNA for the CDR3 is TGTGCCAGCAGCCAAAGAGGGCAGGGGAACTACAATGAGCAGTTCTTC.

The gene calls are TRBV18 and TRBJ2-5; 13 positions match TRBD2. The V and J ends lost 6 bases and 1 base, in that order; junction bases with no gene match: 8. The CDR3 extends over 17 amino acids. CDR1 and CDR2 from the germline V gene are KGHSH and LQKENI. CDR3 amino acids: CASSLGLAGVGQETQYF. DNA for the CDR3: TGTGCCAGCTCCCTTGGACTAGCGGGAGTAGGCCAAGAGACCCAGTACTTC.

This clone was detected only once. V gene TRBV7-9 combines with J gene TRBJ2-4; D not resolved. Germline values: CDR1 SEHNR, CDR2 FQNEAQ (reference sequence). Trimming removed 11 bases from V and 0 bases from J, with 8 bases in between. The CDR3 spans 12 residues. As DNA, the CDR3 is TGTGCCTGCGATGTAGCCAAAAACATTCAGTACTTC. Residues: CACDVAKNIQYF.

This clone occurred once. The genes are TRBV4-3 and TRBJ1-4; D possibly corresponds to TRBD1 (6 bases). The germline V gene encodes CDR1 LGHNA and CDR2 YSLEER. This CDR3 comprises 16 residues. With 1 base removed from V and 2 bases from J, the gap between germline ends came to 11 bases. Written as DNA, the CDR3 is TGCGCCAGCAGCCAAGGGGGGGGCGCGACTAATGAAAAACTGTTTTTT. Protein product: CASSQGGGATNEKLFF.

The chain carries TRBV7-9 and TRBJ1-1; 9 nucleotides align to TRBD1. Per germline, CDR1 SEHNR and CDR2 FQNEAQ (reference sequence). The V and J ends lost 6 bases and 10 bases, in that order; junction bases with no gene match: 21. This CDR3 comprises 17 residues. The CDR3 coding sequence is TGTGCCAGCAGTTCCATTTCGGATACAGGGGGCACCTCTGTAGCTTTCTTT. This sequence encodes CASSSISDTGGTSVAFF.

V usage is TRBV5-8 and J usage is TRBJ1-1, with D possibly being TRBD1 (5 bases). Trimming left V 5 bases short and J 8 bases short, with 16 bases between. The CDR3 contains 13 residues. Germline loops: CDR1 SGHTS, CDR2 YDEGEE. Here the CDR3 reads CASSEWGREEAFF. CDR3 bases: TGTGCCAGCAGTGAGTGGGGGAGGGAGGAAGCTTTCTTT.

J is TRBJ1-1 and V is TRBV5-1, with D possibly TRBD1 on 6 matching bases. V shed 4 bases and J shed 0 bases, with 16 bases lying between them. CDR3 length equals 16 residues. CDR1 is SGHRS, CDR2 YFSETQ, per germline. Here the CDR3 reads CASSQGSQGVNTEAFF. Here the CDR3 DNA reads TGCGCCAGCAGCCAAGGATCACAGGGCGTGAACACTGAAGCTTTCTTT.

V and J are TRBV28 and TRBJ2-7; D gene ambiguous. The germline V and J ends were trimmed by 5 bases and 0 bases, with 5 bases remaining between them. This CDR3 has 12 residues. Looked up from germline, CDR1 is MDHEN and CDR2 is SYDVKM. CDR3 region: CASSASSYEQYF. The CDR3 nucleotides read TGTGCCAGCAGTGCTAGCTCCTACGAGCAGTACTTC.

The V and J genes are TRBV11-2 and TRBJ1-5, with 7 nucleotides matching TRBD1. The V and J ends lost 6 bases and 6 bases, in that order; junction bases with no gene match: 5. The CDR3 length is 13 residues. In germline, CDR1 is SGHAT, CDR2 FQNNGV. As DNA, the CDR3 is TGTGCCAGCAGTAATGACAGGGCTCAGCCCCAGCATTTT. Its translation is CASSNDRAQPQHF.

The chain joins TRBV7-9 to TRBJ2-5; maybe TRBD2 (6 bases). Looked up from germline, CDR1 is SEHNR and CDR2 is FQNEAQ (reference sequence). The CDR3 loop spans 15 amino acids. Trimming cost V 3 bases and J 1 base, with 12 bases left between them. The CDR3 here is CASSFGGMSQETQYF. As DNA, the CDR3 is TGTGCCAGCAGCTTTGGCGGGATGAGCCAAGAGACCCAGTACTTC.

The V call is TRBV2, the J call TRBJ2-7; D uncertain. Germline assignment: CDR1 SNHLY and CDR2 FYNNEI. The CDR3 is 12 amino acids. The germline V and J ends were trimmed by 7 bases and 0 bases, with 7 bases remaining between them. The CDR3, as DNA: TGTGCCAGCACCCGAGGCTCCTACGAGCAGTACTTC. It codes for CASTRGSYEQYF. Full variable domain (remainder filled in from reference TRBV2 and TRBJ2-7): EPEVTQTPSHQVTQMGQEVILRCVPISNHLYFYWYRQILGQKVEFLVSFYNNEISEKSEIFDDQFSVERPDGSNFTLKIRSTKLEDSAMYFCASTRGSYEQYFGPGTRLTVT.

This CDR3 is CASSRTGGLTEAFF. The CDR3 nucleotides are TGTGCCAGCAGTCGAACAGGGGGCCTCACTGAAGCTTTCTTT. The chain carries TRBV6-5 and TRBJ1-1; TRBD1 matches at 9 bases. V shed 5 bases and J 4 bases; nucleotides not matched to a gene: 5. CDR1 is MNHEY, CDR2 SVGAGI, per germline. The CDR3 spans 14 residues.

The chain has TRBV6-4 and TRBJ2-3; 7 bases are a match to TRBD2. Germline CDR1 and CDR2: MRHNA and SNTAGT. The V and J ends lost 4 bases and 1 base, in that order; junction bases with no gene match: 5. The CDR3 spans 15 residues. The CDR3 nucleotides read TGTGCCAGCAGTGCTCGGACTAGGGGCACAGATACGCAGTATTTT. It translates to CASSARTRGTDTQYF.

This chain joins TRBV24-1 and TRBJ2-3; 13 bases fit TRBD2. This CDR3 contains 19 residues. J was trimmed by 1 base and V by 4 bases; bases with no gene match: 10. Germline CDR1 reads KGHDR; CDR2 reads SFDVKD. CDR3 residues: CATSDAGTSGAAGTDTQYF. The CDR3 DNA sequence: TGTGCCACCAGTGACGCCGGGACTAGCGGGGCCGCCGGCACAGATACGCAGTATTTT.

The chain combines TRBV3-1 (or the pseudogene TRBV3-2) with TRBJ1-2; TRBD1 is a possible D gene (6 bases). Trimming pared 7 bases from V and 2 bases from J, leaving 17 bases between. Germline V gives CDR1 LGHDT, CDR2 YNNKEL (reference sequence). CDR3 length equals 15 residues. CDR3 loop: CASNPTGIENYGYTF. The CDR3, as DNA: TGTGCCAGCAACCCCACAGGGATAGAGAACTATGGCTACACCTTC.

The DNA of the CDR3 is TGTGCCAGCAGTTTAGGGGGGGCGGGCAATCAGCCCCAGCATTTT. Its translation is CASSLGGAGNQPQHF. This sequence joins TRBV28 and TRBJ1-5, with D possibly matching TRBD1 (6 bases). Trimming stripped 2 bases from V and 2 bases from J, with 10 bases between. Germline values: CDR1 MDHEN, CDR2 SYDVKM. There are 15 residues in the CDR3.

The V call is TRBV5-4, the J call TRBJ1-2; a possible D gene is TRBD1 (5 bases). V shed 4 bases and J shed 5 bases, with 18 bases lying between them. The CDR3 is 15 residues long. Germline V gene data show CDR1 as SGHNT and CDR2 as YYREEE (reference sequence). CDR3 coding DNA: TGTGCCAGCAGCCCGACTGCGGGGGAGGGGTATGGCTACACCTTC. Its translation is CASSPTAGEGYGYTF.

The chain is built from TRBV25-1 and TRBJ1-6; the D is unclear. The CDR3 has 15 residues. Per the germline V gene, CDR1 is MGHDK and CDR2 is SYGVNS. Trimming removed 1 base from V and 8 bases from J, with 12 bases in between. The CDR3 nucleotides read TGTGCCAGCAGTGAATCCGTACCGGGGTATTCACCCCTCCACTTT. This codes for CASSESVPGYSPLHF.

This chain links TRBV5-1 with TRBJ1-1; D uncertain. Germline V CDR1 and CDR2: SGHRS, YFSETQ. This CDR3 has 14 amino acids. Trimming cost V 0 bases and J 3 bases, with 9 bases left between them. The CDR3 nucleotides are TGCGCCAGCAGCTTGGTCGGTGATGACACTGAAGCTTTCTTT. Its translation is CASSLVGDDTEAFF.

V usage is TRBV5-1 and J usage is TRBJ1-6; D perhaps matches TRBD1 (5 bases). The CDR3 spans 16 residues. Germline values: CDR1 SGHRS, CDR2 YFSETQ. Trimming shortened V by 5 bases and J by 5 bases, and 17 bases separated the two germline ends. The CDR3 sequence: CASSYGTGEDNSPLHF. The CDR3 region has the DNA TGCGCCAGCAGTTATGGTACAGGAGAAGATAATTCACCCCTCCACTTT.

This chain connects TRBV6-5 to TRBJ1-5, with D possibly TRBD1 on 6 matching bases. Germline lookup yields CDR1 MNHEY and CDR2 SVGAGI. The V end was cut by 6 bases, the J end by 2 bases, with 11 bases between. The CDR3 loop spans 14 amino acids. Here the CDR3 DNA reads TGTGCCAGCAGCCTTTCAGGGGGCAATCAGCCCCAGCATTTT. Translation gives CASSLSGGNQPQHF.

The rearrangement uses TRBV7-9 and TRBJ1-1; D call uncertain. Per the germline V gene, CDR1 is SEHNR and CDR2 is FQNEAQ (reference sequence). This CDR3 has 11 residues. V dropped 5 bases and J dropped 8 bases, with 9 bases sitting between them. The CDR3 is CASSEFTEAFF. For the CDR3, the DNA is TGTGCCAGCAGCGAGTTTACGGAAGCTTTCTTT.

The gene calls are TRBV3-1 (or the pseudogene TRBV3-2) and TRBJ1-2; D unclear. The CDR3 contains 12 residues. Trimming took 3 bases from V and 2 from J, leaving 4 bases between them. Looked up from germline, CDR1 is LGHDT and CDR2 is YNNKEL (reference sequence). The DNA for the CDR3 is TGTGCCAGCAGCCAGACAAACTATGGCTACACCTTC. Translation gives CASSQTNYGYTF.

The rearrangement uses TRBV28 and TRBJ2-5; 9 bases fit TRBD1. The length of the CDR3 is 15 residues. The germline V gene encodes CDR1 MDHEN and CDR2 SYDVKM. Trimming at V came to 6 bases and at J to 3 bases, leaving 8 bases not matched to a gene. CDR3 region: CASSDRDRAKETQYF. CDR3 in DNA: TGTGCCAGCAGCGACCGGGACAGGGCTAAAGAGACCCAGTACTTC.

This clone was counted a few times. The rearrangement uses TRBV30 and TRBJ1-1; D not resolved. The germline gives CDR1 GTSNPN, CDR2 SVGIG (reference sequence). The CDR3 has 13 amino acids. Trimming took 2 bases from V and 6 from J, leaving 13 bases between them. The CDR3 DNA follows: TGTGCCTGGAGTCCGACATACGGGGCTGAAGCTTTCTTT. Translation: CAWSPTYGAEAFF.

Only one count was recorded for this clone. The chain has TRBV27 and TRBJ2-3; TRBD1 is a possible D gene (6 bases). Germline V lookup: CDR1 MNHEY, CDR2 SMNVEV (reference sequence). Trimming took 3 bases from V and 3 from J, leaving 10 bases between them. The CDR3 has 14 residues. The CDR3 DNA reads TGTGCCAGCAGTTTGGACAGAGTAACAGATACGCAGTATTTT. Protein: CASSLDRVTDTQYF.

The rearrangement joins TRBV5-8 to TRBJ2-1, with TRBD2 matching over 10 bases. Per germline, CDR1 SGHTS and CDR2 YDEGEE. The CDR3 is 15 amino acids. V trimming: 4 bases; J trimming: 5 bases; junction bases outside the gene matches: 6. The CDR3 DNA reads as TGTGCCAGCAGCATAGGACTAGCGGTTAACAATGAGCAGTTCTTC. Translation gives CASSIGLAVNNEQFF.

This clone appeared a single time. The chain combines TRBV28 with TRBJ1-4; 8 bases line up with TRBD1. From germline, CDR1 is MDHEN and CDR2 SYDVKM. The CDR3 is 16 residues long. The junction had 10 bases not matched to a gene; V was cut back by 3 bases and J by 7 bases. CDR3 in amino acids: CASSFDQGAMGEKLFF. The CDR3 nucleotides are TGTGCCAGCAGTTTTGACCAGGGGGCTATGGGTGAAAAACTGTTTTTT. The whole variable domain, remainder taken from reference TRBV28 and TRBJ1-4, is DVKVTQSSRYLVKRTGEKVFLECVQDMDHENMFWYRQDPGLGLRLIYFSYDVKMKEKGDIPEGYSVSREKKERFSLILESASTNQTSMYLCASSFDQGAMGEKLFFGSGTQLSVL.